This TCR beta chain comes out of a study of blood T cell repertoires in COVID-19. Turning to the study itself: Sources were T cells, B-cell-depleted T cells, or PBMCs; the material itself was cDNA or gDNA.

TCRdb's copy holds only in-frame clones and misses some; the assay was immunoSEQ multiplex PCR. The data contain 150,000 to 180,000 clones, about 80% of them singletons. The germline gives CDR1 MNHNY, CDR2 SVGAGI (reference sequence). The CDR3 sequence is 13 residues long. The V end was cut by 2 bases, the J end by 5 bases, with 6 bases between. The clonotype was recovered from a woman aged 55-75 years with acute or convalescent COVID-19. The chain uses TRBV6-6 and TRBJ2-2; no definite D call. Sequenced input: peripheral blood. CDR3 sequence (DNA): TGTGCCAGCAGTTACGCACAGACCGGGGAGCTGTTTTTT. Protein sequence: CASSYAQTGELFF.